The clone carrying this T cell receptor beta chain was picked up a small number of times. As yet, its antigen is unknown. PCR was run on genomic DNA. Amplification of the beta chain CDR3 used 30 forward and 13 reverse multiplex primers. TCRdb re-called the multiplex PCR reads with MiXCR, one entry per CDR3 protein. The table includes 270,000 or so distinct CDR3 sequences, approximately 45% detected once. The sample is drawn from a study of type 1 and type 2 diabetes patients. As for the study in general: From PBMCs, CD4+ and CD8+ T cells were isolated by magnetic microbeads.

All diabetic donors were classified as either type 1 or type 2 diabetes. Regarding the study as a whole: Groups were not age- or gender-matched, which may bias interpretation.

The TCR originated in a man in his late teens or twenties with type 2 diabetes. The specimen sequenced was peripheral blood mononuclear cells (PBMCs).

CDR3 coding DNA: TGCGCCAGCAGTGGGAAAGGGGGCACCTCCTACGAGCAGTACTTC. This sequence encodes CASSGKGGTSYEQYF. The chain is built from TRBV10-2 and TRBJ2-7, with 7 bases fitting TRBD1. The germline gives CDR1 WSHSY, CDR2 SAAADI. The CDR3 has 15 residues. After removal of 4 bases from V and 0 bases from J, the junction contained 6 bases not matched to a gene.